This T cell receptor (beta chain) derives from a study of OX40 agonist ivuxolimab in advanced cancers. Trimming pared 6 bases from V and 5 bases from J, leaving 24 bases between. Per germline, CDR1 SGHRS and CDR2 YFSETQ. The CDR3 covers 16 residues. Method: immunoSEQ multiplex PCR; TCRdb's copy keeps in-frame clones and lacks some. The top ten clones hold roughly 56% of a sample with roughly 46,000 clones, roughly 88% of them seen once. Material: CD4+ or CD8+ T cells sorted from blood, obtained in a trial of the OX40 agonist ivuxolimab. The genes are TRBV5-1 and TRBJ2-7, with D possibly TRBD2 on 7 matching bases. This receptor was taken from an adult with an advanced solid tumor such as melanoma, head and neck, liver or kidney cancer. The CDR3 is CASNRGGGAKYNEQYF. In DNA form, the CDR3 reads TGCGCCAGCAACCGGGGTGGGGGGGCGAAGTATAACGAGCAGTACTTC.